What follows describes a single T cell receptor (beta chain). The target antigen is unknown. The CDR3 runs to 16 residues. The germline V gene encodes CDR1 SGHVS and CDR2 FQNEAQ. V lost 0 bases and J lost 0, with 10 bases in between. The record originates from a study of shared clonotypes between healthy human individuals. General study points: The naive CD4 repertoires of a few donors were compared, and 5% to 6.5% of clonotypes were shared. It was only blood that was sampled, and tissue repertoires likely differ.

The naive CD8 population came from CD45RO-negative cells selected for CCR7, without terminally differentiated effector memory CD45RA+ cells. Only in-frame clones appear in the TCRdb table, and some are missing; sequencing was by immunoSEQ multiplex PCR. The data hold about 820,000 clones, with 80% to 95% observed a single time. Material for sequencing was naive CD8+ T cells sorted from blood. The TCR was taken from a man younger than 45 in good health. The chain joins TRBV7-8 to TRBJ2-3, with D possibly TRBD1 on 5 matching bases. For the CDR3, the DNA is TGTGCCAGCAGCTTAGCACAGGCTTCTAGCACAGATACGCAGTATTTT. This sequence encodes CASSLAQASSTDTQYF.